These 20 T cell receptor beta chains were all obtained from the same sample, sequenced in a study of a mutant IDH1 vaccine in newly diagnosed glioma (dated by TCRdb to the early 2020s). Library preparation used the immunoSEQ multiplex PCR assay. TCRdb took this table from immuneACCESS and kept in-frame rearrangements with V and J called. Such tables lack part of the clones; where checked against another copy, unresolved V genes explain under half of the gap, and the rest is unexplained. This sample holds tens of thousands of clones; 65% were observed only once. About 5% of the sample is taken by the ten largest. The time point tag for this specimen amounts to: week 47, end of study. Each vaccine dose, consisting of 300 ug of a 20-mer mutant IDH1 peptide in Montanide, was administered subcutaneously with topical imiquimod. For these TCRs, the target antigens are not known. This sample comprised peripheral blood mononuclear cells (PBMCs), obtained from a glioma patient whose treatment included an IDH1 peptide vaccine. Receptors originate from a man in his forties or fifties with glioma. Some clones in this sample may be carry-over from other donors' samples.

The chain couples TRBV7-9 to TRBJ2-5; TRBD1 matches at 9 bases. Germline V gives CDR1 SEHNR, CDR2 FQNEAQ (reference sequence). The CDR3 sequence is 14 residues long. Germline trimming cut 3 bases from V and 4 bases from J; bases unmatched to any gene: 3. The CDR3 spells CASSFLDRGETQYF. The CDR3 DNA follows: TGTGCCAGCAGCTTCCTGGACAGGGGAGAGACCCAGTACTTC.

The V gene is TRBV19, the J gene TRBJ1-5; possibly TRBD1 for D (6 bases). The CDR3 runs 12 residues. Between the trimmed V and J ends, which lost 7 bases and 7 bases, there was a span of 11 bases. Germline V CDR1 and CDR2: LNHDA, SQIVND (reference sequence). In nucleotides, the CDR3 is TGTGCCAGTAACAGGGATGGGCAGCCCCAGCATTTT. Its protein is CASNRDGQPQHF.

This chain uses TRBV5-1 with TRBJ2-1; 13 bases line up with TRBD2. CDR1 is SGHRS, CDR2 YFSETQ, per germline. The CDR3 has 17 amino acids. The J segment lost 5 bases and the V segment lost 0 bases, leaving 5 bases of the junction unmatched. The CDR3 DNA reads TGCGCCAGCAGCTTGGATCCAGGACTAGCGGGGGACAATGAGCAGTTCTTC. This encodes CASSLDPGLAGDNEQFF.

The gene calls are TRBV5-6 and TRBJ1-3; D perhaps matches TRBD1 (5 bases). Trimming cost V 5 bases and J 1 base, with 13 bases left between them. There are 15 residues in the CDR3. Germline V gene sequence: CDR1 SGHDT, CDR2 YYEEEE. CDR3 residues: CASSFFGTSGNTIYF. The CDR3 DNA follows: TGTGCCAGCAGTTTTTTCGGGACTTCTGGAAACACCATATATTTT.

The rearrangement joins TRBV6-1 to TRBJ2-2; tentatively, D is TRBD2 (5 bases). The germline V gene has CDR1 MNHNS and CDR2 SASEGT. CDR3 length: 17 amino acids. Trimming cost V 4 bases and J 5 bases, with 20 bases left between them. For the CDR3, the DNA is TGTGCCAGCAGTGCACCGGGTGGGCGAAGGAGGACCGGGGAGCTGTTTTTT. This encodes CASSAPGGRRRTGELFF.

The gene calls are TRBV7-8 and TRBJ2-7; 10 nucleotides match TRBD1. The CDR3 is 16 amino acids. The J segment lost 4 bases and the V segment lost 0 bases, leaving 6 bases of the junction unmatched. Per the germline V gene, CDR1 is SGHVS and CDR2 is FQNEAQ. The CDR3 region has the DNA TGTGCCAGCAGCTTAGCCCGACAGGGGGCACGGTACGAGCAGTACTTC. Its translation: CASSLARQGARYEQYF.

The chain couples TRBV18 to TRBJ1-2, with D perhaps matching TRBD1 (6 bases). With 8 bases removed from V and 4 bases from J, the gap between germline ends came to 17 bases. Germline CDR1 and CDR2: KGHSH and LQKENI. The CDR3 runs 14 residues. The CDR3 DNA sequence: TGTGCCAGCAATACAGGGATAGGGCTCTATGGCTACACCTTC. It specifies CASNTGIGLYGYTF.

The gene calls are TRBV2 and TRBJ1-4; weak D call: TRBD1 (5 bases). Trimming removed 7 bases from V and 8 bases from J, with 17 bases in between. The germline CDR1 and CDR2 sequences are SNHLY and FYNNEI. The CDR3 is 14 residues long. The CDR3 loop reads CASKGGQGAEKLFF. CDR3 bases: TGTGCCAGCAAAGGTGGGCAGGGTGCGGAAAAACTGTTTTTT.

The gene calls are TRBV5-6 and TRBJ1-6, with a tentative D call TRBD1 (6 bases). The CDR3 runs to 17 residues. The V gene's germline CDR1 is SGHDT and CDR2 YYEEEE. Trimming cost V 1 base and J 9 bases, with 20 bases left between them. DNA of the CDR3: TGTGCCAGCAGCTTGTGGTGGTCAGGGGCGGGGGGTTCACCCCTCCACTTT. Translation: CASSLWWSGAGGSPLHF.

The gene calls are TRBV14 and TRBJ2-1; TRBD1 or TRBD2 may be the D gene (5 bases each). Germline V gene sequence: CDR1 SGHDN, CDR2 FVKESK. CDR3 length: 15 residues. With 5 bases removed from V and 3 bases from J, the gap between germline ends came to 14 bases. The CDR3 is CASSYRGASYNEQFF. Written as DNA, the CDR3 is TGTGCCAGCAGCTACCGAGGGGCCAGCTACAATGAGCAGTTCTTC. The complete variable domain, with remaining parts taken from reference TRBV14 and TRBJ2-1, reads EAGVTQFPSHSVIEKGQTVTLRCDPISGHDNLYWYRRVMGKEIKFLLHFVKESKQDESGMPNNRFLAERTGGTYSTLKVQPAELEDSGVYFCASSYRGASYNEQFFGPGTRLTVL.

The table lists this clone with a few counts. The genes are TRBV6-5 and TRBJ1-6; TRBD1 agrees at 10 bases. CDR3 length equals 15 residues. The germline CDR1 and CDR2 sequences are MNHEY and SVGAGI. J was trimmed by 8 bases and V by 4 bases; bases with no gene match: 5. In DNA form, the CDR3 reads TGTGCCAGCAGTTTTGACAGGGGGCGATATTCACCCCTCCACTTT. This codes for CASSFDRGRYSPLHF.

The chain couples TRBV11-2 to TRBJ1-1; maybe TRBD1 (6 bases). Germline CDR1 is SGHAT and CDR2 is FQNNGV. This CDR3 comprises 13 residues. V lost 6 bases, J lost 0 bases, and 8 bases lay in between. Written as DNA, the CDR3 is TGTGCCAGCAGGAAGGGGGTGAACACTGAAGCTTTCTTT. It yields the protein CASRKGVNTEAFF.

The rearrangement uses TRBV7-6 and TRBJ1-5; TRBD1 is a possible D gene (5 bases). This CDR3 has 15 amino acids. Trimming cost V 5 bases and J 0 bases, with 11 bases left between them. Germline V CDR1 and CDR2: SGHVS, FNYEAQ. The DNA for the CDR3 is TGTGCCAGCAGCGTAGACAGCTATAGCAATCAGCCCCAGCATTTT. Encoded protein: CASSVDSYSNQPQHF.

The V call is TRBV9, the J call TRBJ1-6; 8 bases agree with TRBD1. Trimming cost V 4 bases and J 10 bases; bases outside gene matches: 10. CDR3 length: 15 residues. The germline V gene has CDR1 SGDLS and CDR2 YYNGEE. CDR3 coding DNA: TGTGCCAGCAGCCCGCTTGGGACAGGACCGTCACCCCTCCACTTT. Protein product: CASSPLGTGPSPLHF.

In this sample, this clone turned up a few times. The genes are TRBV15 and TRBJ1-3; D is ambiguous. Germline V gene lookup returns CDR1 LNHNV and CDR2 YYDKDF (reference sequence). The CDR3 consists of 15 residues. Trimming pared 7 bases from V and 3 bases from J, leaving 16 bases between. CDR3 nucleotides: TGTGCCACCACCTCAGGCGTGGCAGGTGGAAACACCATATATTTT. Translating it yields CATTSGVAGGNTIYF.

V is TRBV5-1 and J is TRBJ2-6; possible D gene TRBD1, 5 bases. V dropped 4 bases and J dropped 3 bases, with 8 bases sitting between them. This CDR3 region has 14 residues. The germline V gene has CDR1 SGHRS and CDR2 YFSETQ. The CDR3 is CASSPRVGANVLTF. The CDR3 DNA follows: TGCGCCAGCAGCCCCAGGGTTGGGGCCAACGTCCTGACTTTC.

V usage is TRBV15 and J usage is TRBJ2-6; tentative D call: TRBD2 (7 bases). The germline V gene encodes CDR1 LNHNV and CDR2 YYDKDF (reference sequence). The CDR3 has 16 residues. Trimming stripped 5 bases from V and 1 base from J, with 12 bases between. Written as DNA, the CDR3 is TGTGCCACCAGCGGGGGGGACATTTCTGGGGCCAACGTCCTGACTTTC. It is translated as CATSGGDISGANVLTF.

The V gene is TRBV2, the J gene TRBJ2-5; TRBD2 agrees at 11 bases. The CDR3 is made up of 16 amino acids. The germline CDR1 and CDR2 sequences are SNHLY and FYNNEI. J gave up 5 bases and V 6 bases, and 11 bases lay outside the gene matches. The CDR3 DNA follows: TGTGCCAGCAGGAGCCTACTAGCGGGGGCCGCGGAGACCCAGTACTTC. This encodes CASRSLLAGAAETQYF.

The rearrangement links TRBV19 to TRBJ1-1; 7 bases line up with TRBD1. CDR3 size: 14 residues. V lost 4 bases and J lost 3; bases outside the gene matches: 5. From germline, CDR1 is LNHDA and CDR2 SQIVND (reference sequence). The CDR3 coding sequence is TGTGCCAGTAGTAAACGACAGGGAGACACTGAAGCTTTCTTT. Its translation is CASSKRQGDTEAFF.

V usage is TRBV18 and J usage is TRBJ2-5; 10 positions match TRBD1. The J call may be wrong; the DNA end is better matched by TRBJ2-7. The CDR3 loop spans 15 amino acids. CDR1 is KGHSH, CDR2 LQKENI, per germline. This CDR3 is CASSPPGQGWVEQYF. CDR3 DNA: TGTGCCAGCTCACCTCCGGGACAGGGGTGGGTCGAGCAGTACTTC.